This T cell receptor (beta chain) was sequenced during a study of T cells in Graves' hyperthyroidism and ophthalmopathy. There were TCR beta CDR3 regions amplified from RNA transcripts. TCR CDR3 regions were first amplified by RT-PCR with HTBI primers. From the multiplex PCR reads, TCRdb called clonotypes with MiXCR, one entry per CDR3 protein. The data show 700,000 to 850,000 distinct CDR3 sequences, roughly a third seen once. Findings and limits, study-wide: Most clonotypes expanded in thyroid above 0.001 were likewise present in blood.

This clonotype was observed a handful of times. No antigen is known for it. With 10 bases removed from V and 3 bases from J, the gap between germline ends came to 12 bases. CDR3 length equals 12 residues. The germline V gene encodes CDR1 MNHNS and CDR2 SASEGT. The chain recombines TRBV6-1 with TRBJ1-1; perhaps TRBD1 as D (5 bases). The source of this sequence is a woman aged 40 to 50 with Graves' hyperthyroidism. Sequences were obtained from blood. The CDR3 DNA follows: TGTGCCACCGCCAAAGGGGACACTGAAGCTTTCTTT. Translated, it gives CATAKGDTEAFF.